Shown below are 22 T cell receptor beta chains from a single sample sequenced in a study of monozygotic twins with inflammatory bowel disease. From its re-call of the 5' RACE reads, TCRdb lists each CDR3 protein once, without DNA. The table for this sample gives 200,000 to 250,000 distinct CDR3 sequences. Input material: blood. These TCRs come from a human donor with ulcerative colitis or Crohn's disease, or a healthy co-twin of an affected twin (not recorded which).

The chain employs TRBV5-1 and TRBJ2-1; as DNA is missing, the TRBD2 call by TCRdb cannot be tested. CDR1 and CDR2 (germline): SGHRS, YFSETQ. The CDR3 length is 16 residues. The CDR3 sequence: CASSFGVGLADNEQFF.

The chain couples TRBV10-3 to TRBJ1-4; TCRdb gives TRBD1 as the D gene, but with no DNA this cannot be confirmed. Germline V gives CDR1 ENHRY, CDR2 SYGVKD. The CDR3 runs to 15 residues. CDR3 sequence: CAISEGAAFNEKLFF.

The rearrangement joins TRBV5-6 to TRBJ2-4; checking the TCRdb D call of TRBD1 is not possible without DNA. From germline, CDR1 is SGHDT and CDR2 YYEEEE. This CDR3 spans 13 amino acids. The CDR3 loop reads CASSLTSGNIQYF.

The CDR3 loop is CASSLGPGLGEQYF. This sequence joins TRBV7-2 and TRBJ2-7; the TCRdb call, TRBD1, lacks DNA for checking. The CDR3 runs to 14 residues. The V gene's germline CDR1 is SGHTA and CDR2 FQGNSA. Looking up the rest from reference TRBV7-2 and TRBJ2-7 gives the full variable domain: GAGVSQSPSNKVTEKGKDVELRCDPISGHTALYWYRQSLGQGLEFLIYFQGNSAPDKSGLPSDRFSAERTGGSVSTLTIQRTQQEDSAVYLCASSLGPGLGEQYFGPGTRLTVT.

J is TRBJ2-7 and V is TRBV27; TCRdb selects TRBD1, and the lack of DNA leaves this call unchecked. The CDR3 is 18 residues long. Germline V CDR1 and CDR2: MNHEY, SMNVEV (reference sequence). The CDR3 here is CVSSLSSGYPGFSYEQYF.

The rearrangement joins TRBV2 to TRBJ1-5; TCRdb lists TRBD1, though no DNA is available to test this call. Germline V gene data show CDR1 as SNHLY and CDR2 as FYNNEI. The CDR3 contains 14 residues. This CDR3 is CASSDDRGAQPQHF.

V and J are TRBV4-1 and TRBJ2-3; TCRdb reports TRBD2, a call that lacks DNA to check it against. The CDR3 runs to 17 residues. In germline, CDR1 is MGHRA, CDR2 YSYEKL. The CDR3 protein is CASSQTGTSGRQDTQYF.

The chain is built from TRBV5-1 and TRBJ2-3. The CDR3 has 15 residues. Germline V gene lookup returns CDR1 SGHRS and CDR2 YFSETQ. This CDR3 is CASSLDGYDTDTQYF.

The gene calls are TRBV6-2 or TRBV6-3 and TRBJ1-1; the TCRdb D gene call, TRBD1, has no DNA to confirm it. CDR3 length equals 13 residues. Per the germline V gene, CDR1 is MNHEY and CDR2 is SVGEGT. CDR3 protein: CASSYSGGWEAFF.

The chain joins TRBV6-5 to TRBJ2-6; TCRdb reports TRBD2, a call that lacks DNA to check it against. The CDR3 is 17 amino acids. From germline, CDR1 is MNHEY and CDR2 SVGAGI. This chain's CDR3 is CASSSLAGKPGANVLTF.

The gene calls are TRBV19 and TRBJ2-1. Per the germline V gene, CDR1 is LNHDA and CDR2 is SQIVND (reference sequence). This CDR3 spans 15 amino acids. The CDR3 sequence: CASSLDVTSYNEQFF.

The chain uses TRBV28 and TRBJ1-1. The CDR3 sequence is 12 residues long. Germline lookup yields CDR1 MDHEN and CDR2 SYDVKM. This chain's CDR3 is CASSPVDTEAFF.

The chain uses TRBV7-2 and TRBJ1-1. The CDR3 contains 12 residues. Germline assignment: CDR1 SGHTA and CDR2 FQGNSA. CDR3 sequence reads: CASSLDRREAFF.

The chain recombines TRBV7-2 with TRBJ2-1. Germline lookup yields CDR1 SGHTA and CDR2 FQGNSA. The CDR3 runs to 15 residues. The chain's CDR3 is CASSVGTLTPHEQFF.

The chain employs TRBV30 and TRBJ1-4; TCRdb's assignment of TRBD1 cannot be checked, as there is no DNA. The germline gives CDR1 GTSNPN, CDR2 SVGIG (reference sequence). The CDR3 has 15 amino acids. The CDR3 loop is CAWSVGGVFGEKLFF.

CDR3 loop: CASSLDGAGRGMNTEAFF. The rearrangement joins TRBV5-1 to TRBJ1-1; without DNA, the TCRdb call of TRBD1 cannot be checked. Looked up from germline, CDR1 is SGHRS and CDR2 is YFSETQ. The CDR3 sequence is 18 residues long.

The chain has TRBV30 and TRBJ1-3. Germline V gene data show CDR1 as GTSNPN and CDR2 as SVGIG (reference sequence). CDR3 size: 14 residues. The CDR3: CAFSWGLSGNTIYF.

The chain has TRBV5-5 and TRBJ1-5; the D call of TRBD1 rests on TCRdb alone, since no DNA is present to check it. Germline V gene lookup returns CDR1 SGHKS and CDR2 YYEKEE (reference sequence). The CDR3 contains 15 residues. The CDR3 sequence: CASSITGGGNQPQHF.

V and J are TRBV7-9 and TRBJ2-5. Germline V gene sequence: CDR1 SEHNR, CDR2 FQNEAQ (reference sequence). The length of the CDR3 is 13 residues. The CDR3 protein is CASSPHAQETQYF. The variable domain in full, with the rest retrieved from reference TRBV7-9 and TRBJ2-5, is DTGVSQNPRHKITKRGQNVTFRCDPISEHNRLYWYRQTLGQGPEFLTYFQNEAQLEKSRLLSDRFSAERPKGSFSTLEIQRTEQGDSAMYLCASSPHAQETQYFGPGTRLLVL.

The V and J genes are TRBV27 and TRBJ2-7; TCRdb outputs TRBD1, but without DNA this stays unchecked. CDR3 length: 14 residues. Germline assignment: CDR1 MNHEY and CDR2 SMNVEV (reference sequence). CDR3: CATSTGTGPYEQYF.

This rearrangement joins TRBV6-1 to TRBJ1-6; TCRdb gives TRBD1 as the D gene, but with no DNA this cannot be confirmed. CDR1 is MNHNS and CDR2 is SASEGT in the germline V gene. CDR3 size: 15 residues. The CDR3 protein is CASSKGTGDNSPLHF.

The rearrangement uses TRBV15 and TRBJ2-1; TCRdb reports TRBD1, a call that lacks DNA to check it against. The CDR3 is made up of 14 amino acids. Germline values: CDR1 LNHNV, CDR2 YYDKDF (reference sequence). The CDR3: CATSKSRGDNEQFF.